What follows are 14 T cell receptor beta chains derived from one specimen sequenced in a study of blood T cell repertoires in COVID-19. The table came from immunoSEQ multiplex PCR; TCRdb's copy has only in-frame clones and leaves some out. The profile shows around 230,000 clones, approximately 86% of them singletons. Sequencing was done on a sample of PBMCs or T cells enriched from blood (not recorded which). The receptors come from a man younger than 30 with acute COVID-19.

This clone was observed a few times. This chain uses TRBV7-9 with TRBJ1-4; D remains ambiguous. CDR3 length: 14 amino acids. The V end lost 3 bases, the J end lost 8 bases, and 13 bases lay between the germline ends. Germline CDR1 reads SEHNR; CDR2 reads FQNEAQ (reference sequence). The chain's CDR3 is CASSFFRGEEKLFF. CDR3 nucleotides: TGTGCCAGCAGCTTTTTTCGAGGCGAAGAAAAACTGTTTTTT.

The J gene is TRBJ2-7, the V gene TRBV5-1; D is possibly TRBD1 (6 bases). Trimming cost V 1 base and J 3 bases, with 14 bases left between them. This CDR3 comprises 15 residues. CDR1 and CDR2 from the germline V gene are SGHRS and YFSETQ. DNA of the CDR3: TGCGCCAGCAGCTTGTTGTCAGGGGCAGGCTACGAGCAGTACTTC. Residues: CASSLLSGAGYEQYF.

The chain uses TRBV6-1 and TRBJ2-7; 7 nucleotides line up with TRBD1. The germline CDR1 and CDR2 sequences are MNHNS and SASEGT. The CDR3 has 17 residues. The J segment lost 4 bases and the V segment lost 2 bases, leaving 14 bases of the junction unmatched. The DNA for the CDR3 is TGTGCCAGCAGTGAACGTCTCCCGGGACAGAGGATGTACGAGCAGTACTTC. Protein: CASSERLPGQRMYEQYF.

This clone has just one count. This sequence joins TRBV25-1 and TRBJ2-7, with D perhaps TRBD1 (5 bases). Germline V lookup: CDR1 MGHDK, CDR2 SYGVNS. The CDR3 spans 13 residues. V lost 7 bases and J 1 base, leaving 11 bases between the germline ends. The CDR3 sequence is CASTTDSSYEQYF. The DNA of the CDR3 is TGTGCCAGCACAACTGACAGTTCCTACGAGCAGTACTTC.

This chain links TRBV19 with TRBJ2-1, with 7 nucleotides matching TRBD2. Trimming took 6 bases from V and 8 from J; bases not matched to a gene: 7. Germline-derived CDR1 and CDR2 are LNHDA and SQIVND (reference sequence). This CDR3 spans 13 amino acids. The CDR3 loop is CASRSGGRDEQFF. Here the CDR3 DNA reads TGTGCCAGTAGATCGGGGGGTAGAGATGAGCAGTTCTTC.

The chain joins TRBV5-1 to TRBJ1-1; 8 nucleotides align to TRBD1. This CDR3 has 12 residues. The ends lost 5 bases at V and 8 bases at J; junction bases unmatched: 5. Germline V CDR1 and CDR2: SGHRS, YFSETQ. The CDR3 reads CASSNGQGEAFF. CDR3 DNA: TGCGCCAGCAGTAATGGACAGGGAGAAGCTTTCTTT.

The CDR3 bases are TGTGCCAGCACGCAGGGTTTGTCACCCCTCCACTTT. Amino acid sequence: CASTQGLSPLHF. The chain uses TRBV28 and TRBJ1-6; D is possibly TRBD1 (5 bases). The CDR3 totals 12 residues. Germline V CDR1 and CDR2: MDHEN, SYDVKM. V dropped 7 bases and J dropped 10 bases, with 11 bases sitting between them.

This sequence joins TRBV4-1 and TRBJ2-1, with 9 positions matching TRBD2. The length of the CDR3 is 16 residues. Germline CDR1 is MGHRA and CDR2 is YSYEKL. V was clipped by 4 bases and J by 1 base; unmatched bases: 5. CDR3 sequence reads: CASSPFLAGSYNEQFF. CDR3 bases: TGCGCCAGCAGCCCCTTCCTAGCGGGGTCCTACAATGAGCAGTTCTTC.

Points on this clone: One end of the junction does not line up with germline, which may come from a read error. The J gene is TRBJ2-5, the V gene TRBV29-1; D perhaps matches TRBD1 (5 bases). Germline V CDR1 and CDR2: SQVTM, ANQGSEA. There are 12 residues in the CDR3. The CDR3 spells CRVVGAQETQYF. As DNA, the CDR3 is TGCAGGGTTGTAGGGGCACAAGAGACCCAGTACTTC.

Remarks on this clone: In the same sample, other DNA sequences code for this CDR3. The chain's CDR3 is CASSRRLAGDNEQFF. CDR3 coding DNA: TGTGCCAGCAGCCGTAGACTAGCGGGTGACAATGAGCAGTTCTTC. The J gene is TRBJ2-1, the V gene TRBV4-2; 10 bases are shared with TRBD2. The CDR3 covers 15 residues. V lost 4 bases, J lost 5 bases, and 5 bases stayed unmatched. Germline CDR1 is LGHNA and CDR2 is YNFKEQ.

This clone was observed once. This chain joins TRBV19 and TRBJ1-5; 9 nucleotides line up with TRBD1. CDR1 LNHDA and CDR2 SQIVND come from the germline V gene (reference sequence). The V gene end was trimmed by 11 bases and the J gene end by 6 bases; junction bases not matched to a gene: 8. The CDR3 loop spans 13 amino acids. CDR3 region: CAADQTGGQPQHF. CDR3 nucleotides: TGTGCCGCCGATCAGACAGGGGGTCAGCCCCAGCATTTT. Looking up the rest from reference TRBV19 and TRBJ1-5 gives the full variable domain: DGGITQSPKYLFRKEGQNVTLSCEQNLNHDAMYWYRQDPGQGLRLIYYSQIVNDFQKGDIAEGYSVSREKKESFPLTVTSAQKNPTAFYLCAADQTGGQPQHFGDGTRLSIL.

V is TRBV27 and J is TRBJ1-2; the match to TRBD1 covers 10 bases. Germline V CDR1 and CDR2: MNHEY, SMNVEV (reference sequence). The CDR3 has 13 amino acids. J gave up 10 bases and V 5 bases, and 7 bases lay outside the gene matches. CDR3 nucleotide sequence: TGTGCCAGCAGTCCTGGGACAGGGGTCGACTACACCTTC. Translating it yields CASSPGTGVDYTF.

The chain links TRBV7-3 to TRBJ1-1, with D tentatively TRBD1 (5 bases). This CDR3 comprises 14 residues. The germline V gene encodes CDR1 SGHTA and CDR2 FQGTGA. V was trimmed by 2 bases and J by 2 bases, leaving 9 bases between them. CDR3 sequence (DNA): TGTGCCAGCAGCTTAGGTGGGGCAAACACTGAAGCTTTCTTT. It translates to CASSLGGANTEAFF.

This clone appeared a few times. This CDR3 reads CASSSGTGNTIYF. In DNA form, the CDR3 reads TGCGCCAGCAGCTCCGGGACAGGCAACACCATATATTTT. This rearrangement joins TRBV5-1 to TRBJ1-3, with TRBD1 matching 8 bases. Trimming removed 3 bases from V and 7 bases from J; junction bases left unmatched: 3. Germline CDR1 is SGHRS and CDR2 is YFSETQ. This CDR3 has 13 amino acids.